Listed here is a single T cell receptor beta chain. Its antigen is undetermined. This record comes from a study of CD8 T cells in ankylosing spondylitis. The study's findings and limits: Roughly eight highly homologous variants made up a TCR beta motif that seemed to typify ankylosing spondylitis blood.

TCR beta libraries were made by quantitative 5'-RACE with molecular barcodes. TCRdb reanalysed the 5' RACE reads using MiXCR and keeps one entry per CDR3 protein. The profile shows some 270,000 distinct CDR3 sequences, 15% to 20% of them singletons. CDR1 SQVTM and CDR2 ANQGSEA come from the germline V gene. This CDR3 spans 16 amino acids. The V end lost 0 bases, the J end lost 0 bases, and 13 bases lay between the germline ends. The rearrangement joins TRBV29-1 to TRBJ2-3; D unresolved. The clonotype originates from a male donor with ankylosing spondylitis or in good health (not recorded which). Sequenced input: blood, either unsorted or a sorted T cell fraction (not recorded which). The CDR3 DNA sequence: TGCAGCGTTGAAGATCCGGCCAGTGCTAGCACAGATACGCAGTATTTT. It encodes CSVEDPASASTDTQYF.